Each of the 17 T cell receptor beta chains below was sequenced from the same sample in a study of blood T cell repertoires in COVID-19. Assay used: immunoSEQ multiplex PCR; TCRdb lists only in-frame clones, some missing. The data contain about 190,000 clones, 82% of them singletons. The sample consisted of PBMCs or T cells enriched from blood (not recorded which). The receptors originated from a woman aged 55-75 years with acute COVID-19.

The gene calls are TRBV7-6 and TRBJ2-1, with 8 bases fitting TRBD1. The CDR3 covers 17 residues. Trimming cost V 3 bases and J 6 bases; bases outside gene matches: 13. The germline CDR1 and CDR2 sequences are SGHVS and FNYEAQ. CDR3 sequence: CASSFGVRTGSGNEQFF. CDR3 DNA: TGTGCCAGCAGCTTCGGGGTACGGACAGGGAGCGGCAATGAGCAGTTCTTC.

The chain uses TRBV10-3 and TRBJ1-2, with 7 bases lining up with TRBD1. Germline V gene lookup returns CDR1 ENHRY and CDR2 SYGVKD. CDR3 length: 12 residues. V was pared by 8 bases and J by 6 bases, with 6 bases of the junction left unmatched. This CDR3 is CAIWSGTDGYTF. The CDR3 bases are TGTGCCATCTGGTCCGGGACAGATGGCTACACCTTC.

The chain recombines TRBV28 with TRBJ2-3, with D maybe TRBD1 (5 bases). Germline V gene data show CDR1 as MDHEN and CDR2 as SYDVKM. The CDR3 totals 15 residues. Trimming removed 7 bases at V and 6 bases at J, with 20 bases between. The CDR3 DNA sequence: TGTGCCAGCAACCCCGGCGGCAGGGTGGGGGATACGCAGTATTTT. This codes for CASNPGGRVGDTQYF.

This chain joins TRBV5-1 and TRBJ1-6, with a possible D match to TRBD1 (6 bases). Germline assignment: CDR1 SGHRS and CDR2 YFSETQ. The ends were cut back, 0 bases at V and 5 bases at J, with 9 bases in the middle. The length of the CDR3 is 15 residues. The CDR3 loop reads CASSLEGHNNSPLHF. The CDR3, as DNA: TGCGCCAGCAGCTTGGAGGGACACAATAATTCACCCCTCCACTTT. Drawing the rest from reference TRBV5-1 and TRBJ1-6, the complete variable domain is KAGVTQTPRYLIKTRGQQVTLSCSPISGHRSVSWYQQTPGQGLQFLFEYFSETQRNKGNFPGRFSGRQFSNSRSEMNVSTLELGDSALYLCASSLEGHNNSPLHFGNGTRLTVT.

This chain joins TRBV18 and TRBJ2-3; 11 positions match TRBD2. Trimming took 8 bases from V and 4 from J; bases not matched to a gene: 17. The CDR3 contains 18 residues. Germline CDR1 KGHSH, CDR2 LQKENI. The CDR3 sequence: CASGPPGLAGGAADTQYF. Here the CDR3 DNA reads TGTGCCAGCGGCCCCCCGGGGCTAGCGGGAGGAGCGGCAGATACGCAGTATTTT.

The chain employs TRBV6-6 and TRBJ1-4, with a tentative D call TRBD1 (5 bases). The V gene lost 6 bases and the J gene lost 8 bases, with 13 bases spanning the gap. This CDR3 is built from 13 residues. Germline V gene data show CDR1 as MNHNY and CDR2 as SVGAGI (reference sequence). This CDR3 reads CASRKGVEEKLFF. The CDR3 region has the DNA TGTGCCAGCAGGAAAGGGGTCGAGGAAAAACTGTTTTTT.

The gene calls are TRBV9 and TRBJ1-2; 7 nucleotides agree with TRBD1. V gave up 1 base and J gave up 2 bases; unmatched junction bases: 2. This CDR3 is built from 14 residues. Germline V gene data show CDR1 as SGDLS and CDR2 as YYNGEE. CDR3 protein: CASSVNRGNYGYTF. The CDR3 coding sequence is TGTGCCAGCAGCGTAAACAGGGGAAACTATGGCTACACCTTC. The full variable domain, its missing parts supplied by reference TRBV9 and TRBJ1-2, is DSGVTQTPKHLITATGQRVTLRCSPRSGDLSVYWYQQSLDQGLQFLIQYYNGEERAKGNILERFSAQQFPDLHSELNLSSLELGDSALYFCASSVNRGNYGYTFGSGTRLTVV.

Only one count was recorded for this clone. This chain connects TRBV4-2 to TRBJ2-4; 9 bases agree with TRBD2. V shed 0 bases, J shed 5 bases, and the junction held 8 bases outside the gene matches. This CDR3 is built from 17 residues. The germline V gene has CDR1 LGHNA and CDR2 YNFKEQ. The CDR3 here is CASSQEGRRLAENIQYF. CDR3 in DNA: TGTGCCAGCAGCCAAGAAGGAAGGAGACTAGCGGAAAACATTCAGTACTTC.

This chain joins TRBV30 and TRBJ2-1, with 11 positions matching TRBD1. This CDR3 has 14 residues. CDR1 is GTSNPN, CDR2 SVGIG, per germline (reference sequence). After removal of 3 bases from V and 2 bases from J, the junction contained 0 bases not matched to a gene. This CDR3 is CAWRDRGPYNEQFF. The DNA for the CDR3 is TGTGCCTGGAGGGACAGGGGGCCCTACAATGAGCAGTTCTTC.

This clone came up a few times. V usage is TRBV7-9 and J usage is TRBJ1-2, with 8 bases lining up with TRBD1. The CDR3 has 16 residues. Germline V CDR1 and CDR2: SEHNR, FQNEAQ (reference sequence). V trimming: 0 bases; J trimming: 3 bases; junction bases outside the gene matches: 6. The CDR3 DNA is TGTGCCAGCAGCTTAGCGGGGACAGGTGGGGACTATGGCTACACCTTC. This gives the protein CASSLAGTGGDYGYTF.

This CDR3 is CASSRGDRVGYTF. CDR3 DNA sequence: TGTGCCAGCAGCCGAGGAGACAGGGTGGGTTACACCTTC. V and J are TRBV7-8 and TRBJ1-2; 7 bases agree with TRBD1. CDR1 is SGHVS, CDR2 FQNEAQ, per germline. CDR3 length: 13 residues. V shed 5 bases and J 11 bases; nucleotides not matched to a gene: 11.

The CDR3 DNA reads as TGCGCCAGCACCTGGGCAGAAGCAAACACTGAAGCTTTCTTT. It yields the protein CASTWAEANTEAFF. This chain connects TRBV10-2 to TRBJ1-1; D is uncertain. This CDR3 region has 14 residues. Germline V gives CDR1 WSHSY, CDR2 SAAADI. Trimming removed 7 bases from V and 2 bases from J, with 14 bases in between.

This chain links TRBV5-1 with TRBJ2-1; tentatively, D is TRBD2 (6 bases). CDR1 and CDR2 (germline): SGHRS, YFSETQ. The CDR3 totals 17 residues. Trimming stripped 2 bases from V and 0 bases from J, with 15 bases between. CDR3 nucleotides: TGCGCCAGCAGCTTACAAACGGGGGTAGTCTCCTACAATGAGCAGTTCTTC. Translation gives CASSLQTGVVSYNEQFF. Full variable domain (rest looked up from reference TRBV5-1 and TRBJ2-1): KAGVTQTPRYLIKTRGQQVTLSCSPISGHRSVSWYQQTPGQGLQFLFEYFSETQRNKGNFPGRFSGRQFSNSRSEMNVSTLELGDSALYLCASSLQTGVVSYNEQFFGPGTRLTVL.

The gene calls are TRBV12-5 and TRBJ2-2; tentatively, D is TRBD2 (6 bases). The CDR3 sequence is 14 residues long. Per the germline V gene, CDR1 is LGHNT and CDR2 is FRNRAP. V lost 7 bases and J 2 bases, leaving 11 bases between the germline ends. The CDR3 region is CASEAGINTGELFF. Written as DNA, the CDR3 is TGTGCTAGTGAGGCGGGAATTAACACCGGGGAGCTGTTTTTT.

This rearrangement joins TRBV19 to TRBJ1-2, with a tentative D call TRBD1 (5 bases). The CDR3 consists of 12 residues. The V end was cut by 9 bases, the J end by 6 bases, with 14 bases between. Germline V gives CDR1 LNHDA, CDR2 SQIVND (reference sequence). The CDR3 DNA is TGTGCCAGCTCAGGGTTTGGAAATGGCTACACCTTC. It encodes CASSGFGNGYTF.

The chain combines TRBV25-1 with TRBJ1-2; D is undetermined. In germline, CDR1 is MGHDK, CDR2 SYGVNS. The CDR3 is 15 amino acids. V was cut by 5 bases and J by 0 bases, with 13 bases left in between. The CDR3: CASSRHPEPNYGYTF. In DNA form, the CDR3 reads TGTGCCAGCAGTCGACACCCGGAACCTAACTATGGCTACACCTTC.

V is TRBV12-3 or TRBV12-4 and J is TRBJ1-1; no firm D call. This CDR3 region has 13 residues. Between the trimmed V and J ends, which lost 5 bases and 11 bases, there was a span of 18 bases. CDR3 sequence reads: CASSPRFDLWAFF. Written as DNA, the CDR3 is TGTGCCAGCAGTCCCCGGTTTGATCTGTGGGCTTTCTTT.